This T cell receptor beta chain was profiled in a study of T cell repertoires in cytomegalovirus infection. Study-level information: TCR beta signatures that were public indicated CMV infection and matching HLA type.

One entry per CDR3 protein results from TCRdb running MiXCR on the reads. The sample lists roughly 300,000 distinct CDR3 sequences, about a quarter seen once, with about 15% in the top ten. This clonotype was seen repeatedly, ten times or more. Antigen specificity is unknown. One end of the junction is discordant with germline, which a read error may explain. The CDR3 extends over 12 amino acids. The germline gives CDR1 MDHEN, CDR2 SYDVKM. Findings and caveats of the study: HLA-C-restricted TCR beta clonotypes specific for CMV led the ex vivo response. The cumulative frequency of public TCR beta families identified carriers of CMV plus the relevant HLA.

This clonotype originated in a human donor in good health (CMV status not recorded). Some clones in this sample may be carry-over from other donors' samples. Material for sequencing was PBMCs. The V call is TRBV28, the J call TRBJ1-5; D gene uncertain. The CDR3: CASSLLGQPQHF. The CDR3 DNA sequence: TGTGCCAGCAGCTTATTAGGTCAGCCCCAGCATTTT.